This T cell receptor (beta chain) emerged from a study of long-term antiretroviral therapy in people with HIV. Sequencing used immunoSEQ v3.0 at survey level. Only in-frame clones appear in the TCRdb table, and some are missing; sequencing was by immunoSEQ multiplex PCR. Among 30,000 to 40,000 clones listed, about four fifths were seen once. V gave up 4 bases and J gave up 1 base; unmatched junction bases: 13. In germline, CDR1 is MRHNA, CDR2 SNTAGT. The CDR3 consists of 18 residues. Sequencing used unsorted PBMCs, obtained 1.9 years after starting antiretroviral therapy. The receptor's source is a man aged 18 to 30 with HIV. The V and J genes are TRBV6-4 and TRBJ2-1; 7 nucleotides agree with TRBD2. The CDR3 DNA follows: TGTGCCAGCAGTGCCCGGTGGGCAGCGGGGTCGTCCTACAATGAGCAGTTCTTC. This codes for CASSARWAAGSSYNEQFF.